This T cell receptor (beta chain) is drawn from a study of vaccination and CD4 T cells after COVID-19. Study-wide background: Timing of post-vaccine sample collection was a median roughly 70 days after dose two, with a range of 14 to 241.

Once obtained from cultured CD4+ T cells, the DNA was sequenced using the Oncomine TCR Beta short-read assay. From the PCR reads, TCRdb called clonotypes with MiXCR, one entry per CDR3 protein. Of about 11,000 distinct CDR3 sequences in the sample, roughly 72% were seen once. With respect to this clonotype: Its antigen is as yet unknown.

Germline CDR1 and CDR2: SNHLY and FYNNEI. V was pared by 7 bases and J by 1 base, with 11 bases between. The CDR3 is made up of 14 amino acids. Treatment in this sample: approximately 9-day PBMC culture with coronavirus spike peptide pools or control peptides (ViraFEST assay). ViraFEST enlarged antigen-specific T cell populations with peptide pools and afterwards sequenced TCRs. Days 3 and 7 saw half the medium swapped for fresh IL-2 medium. This chain connects TRBV2 to TRBJ2-4; D tentatively fits TRBD1 or TRBD2 (5 bases each). This sequence originates from a human donor who had recovered from COVID-19. Sequencing was carried out using CD4+ T cells from blood, cultured in vitro. The CDR3 DNA follows: TGTGCCAGCATTGGGGGAGAGGCCAAAAACATTCAGTACTTC. Amino acids: CASIGGEAKNIQYF. The whole variable domain, filled in from reference TRBV2 and TRBJ2-4, reads EPEVTQTPSHQVTQMGQEVILRCVPISNHLYFYWYRQILGQKVEFLVSFYNNEISEKSEIFDDQFSVERPDGSNFTLKIRSTKLEDSAMYFCASIGGEAKNIQYFGAGTRLSVL.